Following are 5 T cell receptor beta chains from one sample sequenced in a study of cytomegalovirus exposure and HLA in healthy donors. Researchers ran the PCR with 60 Vbeta and 13 Jbeta primers. Sequenced by immunoSEQ multiplex PCR; TCRdb stores in-frame clones only, minus some. The profile shows about 160,000 clones, 78% of them singletons. The sample comprised PBMCs. These receptor sequences come from a male donor in good health and CMV-seronegative.

The V and J genes are TRBV6-6 and TRBJ2-5; D may be TRBD2 (6 bases). The J call could be wrong; TRBJ2-7 is a better fit for the DNA end. Germline V gene lookup returns CDR1 MNHNY and CDR2 SVGAGI (reference sequence). The CDR3 is 16 amino acids. CDR3 sequence reads: CASSYTTGGTDYEQYF. CDR3 bases: TGTGCCAGCAGTTACACTACGGGCGGGACTGACTACGAGCAGTACTTC.

The rearrangement joins TRBV4-2 to TRBJ2-5; TRBD2 aligns across 7 bases. CDR3 length: 15 amino acids. Germline V lookup: CDR1 LGHNA, CDR2 YNFKEQ. J gave up 4 bases and V 5 bases, and 10 bases lay outside the gene matches. This chain's CDR3 is CASSSRSGGVETQYF. As DNA, the CDR3 is TGTGCCAGCAGCTCGCGGTCGGGGGGAGTAGAGACCCAGTACTTC.

The chain carries TRBV6-5 and TRBJ2-2; D perhaps matches TRBD2 (6 bases). V lost 8 bases and J 2 bases, leaving 9 bases between the germline ends. Germline V gives CDR1 MNHEY, CDR2 SVGAGI. The CDR3 contains 13 residues. The CDR3: CASWGENTGELFF. CDR3 sequence (DNA): TGTGCCAGCTGGGGGGAAAACACCGGGGAGCTGTTTTTT.

V gene TRBV7-3 combines with J gene TRBJ1-1, with 9 positions matching TRBD1. J was trimmed by 1 base and V by 5 bases; bases with no gene match: 11. The germline gives CDR1 SGHTA, CDR2 FQGTGA. CDR3 length equals 17 residues. This CDR3 reads CASSLKGPGQGNTEAFF. Here the CDR3 DNA reads TGTGCCAGCAGCCTTAAGGGACCGGGACAGGGGAACACTGAAGCTTTCTTT.

The genes are TRBV28 and TRBJ2-5, with D perhaps matching TRBD2 (6 bases). The DNA end is more similar to TRBJ2-7, so the J call may be wrong. The germline gives CDR1 MDHEN, CDR2 SYDVKM. There are 14 residues in the CDR3. The CDR3 DNA reads TGTGCCAGCTTGGAACCGGGACTTCCCTACGAGCAGTACTTC. This encodes CASLEPGLPYEQYF.